This record concerns one T cell receptor (beta chain) sequence. CDR1 and CDR2 from the germline V gene are MGHRA and YSYEKL. V lost 0 bases and J lost 2, with 11 bases in between. CDR3 length: 16 amino acids. PCR was performed a second time for roughly 7 to 11 cycles using a sample-barcoded 5' primer and a J-beta primer mix. TCRdb processed the 5' RACE reads anew with MiXCR; each CDR3 protein has one entry. The sample has about 1.7 million distinct CDR3 sequences, roughly 27% seen once. This entry is derived from a study of blood T cells in healthy people across ages. The sequence was collected from a young woman in good health. What was sequenced was blood. The chain combines TRBV4-1 with TRBJ1-5; D is possibly TRBD1 (5 bases). The CDR3 bases are TGCGCCAGCAGCCAAGACGGCAGGGACGGCAATCAGCCCCAGCATTTT. This encodes CASSQDGRDGNQPQHF.